A single sample is the source of the 16 T cell receptor beta chains below, sequenced in a study of response to subunit inactivated influenza vaccine. Using its own MiXCR run on the RT-PCR reads, TCRdb lists one record per CDR3 protein. The sample carries 600,000 to 700,000 distinct CDR3 sequences, roughly 15% recorded once. The sample in question was PBMCs from blood, obtained approximately 15 days before vaccination. These receptors were collected from a man in his forties or fifties who received an inactivated influenza vaccine.

V usage is TRBV20-1 and J usage is TRBJ1-2, with 11 bases fitting TRBD1. With V trimmed by 5 bases and J by 6 bases, 20 bases remained unmatched. This CDR3 is 18 amino acids long. The germline gives CDR1 DFQATT, CDR2 SNEGSKA (reference sequence). The DNA for the CDR3 is TGCAGTGCTTACCGCAGCGTTCGGACAGGGGGCTCGGAAGATGGCTACACCTTC. It codes for CSAYRSVRTGGSEDGYTF.

In its sample, this clonotype was seen a few times. The chain combines TRBV5-5 with TRBJ1-6; 7 nucleotides align to TRBD1. From germline, CDR1 is SGHKS and CDR2 YYEKEE (reference sequence). V was clipped by 0 bases and J by 7 bases; unmatched bases: 4. The CDR3 runs 15 residues. The CDR3, as DNA: TGTGCCAGCAGCTTGGCACAGGGGCGGAATTCACCCCTCCACTTT. Protein sequence: CASSLAQGRNSPLHF.

The chain has TRBV20-1 and TRBJ2-7; TRBD1 aligns across 8 bases. CDR3 size: 14 residues. Germline values: CDR1 DFQATT, CDR2 SNEGSKA (reference sequence). The J segment lost 0 bases and the V segment lost 3 bases, leaving 4 bases of the junction unmatched. CDR3 sequence (DNA): TGCAGTGCTAGGAGACAGGGGATCTCCTACGAGCAGTACTTC. Translated, it gives CSARRQGISYEQYF.

This clonotype was counted a few times. V and J are TRBV6-2 or TRBV6-3 and TRBJ1-1; no clear D gene. CDR3 length: 13 amino acids. V was clipped by 2 bases and J by 1 base, with 5 bases between them. Germline V gene lookup returns CDR1 MNHEY and CDR2 SVGEGT. The CDR3 sequence is CASSYAPNTEAFF. The DNA for the CDR3 is TGTGCCAGCAGTTACGCTCCGAACACTGAAGCTTTCTTT.

This clonotype has a handful of counts. The rearrangement joins TRBV11-2 to TRBJ2-3; tentative D call: TRBD2 (7 bases). The V gene lost 5 bases and the J gene lost 5 bases, with 17 bases spanning the gap. CDR3 length equals 15 residues. Germline-derived CDR1 and CDR2 are SGHAT and FQNNGV. The CDR3 loop is CASSQGGAGLDTQYF. CDR3 DNA sequence: TGTGCCAGCAGCCAAGGGGGGGCTGGGTTAGATACGCAGTATTTT.

The chain links TRBV7-9 to TRBJ2-5; a possible D gene is TRBD1 (5 bases). Trimming took 1 base from V and 6 from J, leaving 6 bases between them. The germline V gene encodes CDR1 SEHNR and CDR2 FQNEAQ (reference sequence). The CDR3 length is 12 residues. CDR3 nucleotide sequence: TGTGCCAGCAGCTTAGGGGGCCAGACCCAGTACTTC. It yields the protein CASSLGGQTQYF.

This sequence joins TRBV29-1 and TRBJ2-1, with unresolved D. Trimming cost V 6 bases and J 4 bases, with 4 bases left between them. The CDR3 is 10 amino acids. The germline CDR1 and CDR2 sequences are SQVTM and ANQGSEA. CDR3 coding DNA: TGCAGCGTCCTATACAATGAGCAGTTCTTC. It is translated as CSVLYNEQFF.

This clonotype turned up a few times. The chain uses TRBV3-1 and TRBJ2-1; 11 bases match TRBD2. In germline, CDR1 is LGHDT, CDR2 YNNKEL (reference sequence). This CDR3 has 16 amino acids. With 1 base clipped from V and 8 bases from J, the junction kept 7 bases outside the gene matches. CDR3 sequence: CASSQVLAGGPDEQFF. The CDR3 bases are TGTGCCAGCAGCCAAGTCTTAGCGGGGGGGCCGGATGAGCAGTTCTTC.

The chain links TRBV15 to TRBJ2-5; 7 bases map to TRBD2. The germline gives CDR1 LNHNV, CDR2 YYDKDF (reference sequence). J gave up 1 base and V 1 base, and 3 bases lay outside the gene matches. This CDR3 is built from 15 residues. CDR3 nucleotide sequence: TGTGCCACCAGCAGAGGGGAGGGGACCCAAGAGACCCAGTACTTC. Protein product: CATSRGEGTQETQYF.

There are many counts of this clonotype. The chain employs TRBV10-3 and TRBJ1-3; D is undetermined. Looked up from germline, CDR1 is ENHRY and CDR2 is SYGVKD. The V end lost 6 bases, the J end lost 0 bases, and 9 bases lay between the germline ends. This CDR3 contains 14 residues. This CDR3 is CAISLTYSGNTIYF. CDR3 in DNA: TGTGCCATCAGCCTTACGTACTCTGGAAACACCATATATTTT.

This clonotype was counted ten times or more. The chain links TRBV7-8 to TRBJ2-1, with 9 bases that match TRBD2. The trim removed 3 bases at V and 5 bases at J, leaving 2 bases unmatched. Germline values: CDR1 SGHVS, CDR2 FQNEAQ. CDR3 length: 14 amino acids. The CDR3 DNA reads as TGTGCCAGCAGCTTCGGACTAGCGCACAATGAGCAGTTCTTC. As protein: CASSFGLAHNEQFF.

This chain links TRBV7-3 with TRBJ2-5, with a tentative D call TRBD2 (5 bases). The V and J ends lost 1 base and 4 bases respectively, with 10 bases between them. Germline V gives CDR1 SGHTA, CDR2 FQGTGA. The CDR3 covers 14 residues. The CDR3, as DNA: TGTGCCAGCAGCTTAATGCCTAGCTCAGAGACCCAGTACTTC. Its translation: CASSLMPSSETQYF.

This chain links TRBV28 with TRBJ2-1; D not resolved. Germline V gene sequence: CDR1 MDHEN, CDR2 SYDVKM. The V gene lost 1 base and the J gene lost 7 bases, with 14 bases spanning the gap. This CDR3 is 15 amino acids long. For the CDR3, the DNA is TGTGCCAGCAGTTTATCGTCGCTACTTCGAAATGAGCAGTTCTTC. It is translated as CASSLSSLLRNEQFF.

This rearrangement joins TRBV24-1 to TRBJ2-2; D perhaps matches TRBD1 (6 bases). Germline CDR1 and CDR2: KGHDR and SFDVKD. The CDR3 length is 16 residues. Trimming shortened V by 1 base and J by 2 bases, and 10 bases separated the two germline ends. The CDR3 reads CATSDFNRENTGELFF. As DNA, the CDR3 is TGTGCCACCAGTGATTTTAACAGGGAAAACACCGGGGAGCTGTTTTTT.

For the CDR3, the DNA is TGTGCCAGCAGTGGGCCACACGTGGAACCCTACGAGCAGTACTTC. Its translation: CASSGPHVEPYEQYF. The chain carries TRBV28 and TRBJ2-7; no clear D. The V end was cut by 5 bases, the J end by 2 bases, with 16 bases between. The CDR3 totals 15 residues. The germline gives CDR1 MDHEN, CDR2 SYDVKM.

The chain carries TRBV18 and TRBJ2-7, with 7 bases matching TRBD1. Germline V CDR1 and CDR2: KGHSH, LQKENI. The CDR3 length is 13 residues. The V gene end was trimmed by 6 bases and the J gene end by 7 bases; junction bases not matched to a gene: 9. CDR3 bases: TGTGCCAGCTCCCGGGACAGTGCCATTGAGCAGTACTTC. Its translation: CASSRDSAIEQYF.